These 22 T cell receptor beta chains were all obtained from the same sample, sequenced in a study of blood T cell repertoires in COVID-19. TCRdb's copy holds only in-frame clones and misses some; the assay was immunoSEQ multiplex PCR. The sample yields 200,000 to 250,000 clones, about four fifths seen once. Sequenced material: PBMCs or T cells enriched from blood (not recorded which). These receptors originate from a woman aged 45 to 65 with acute COVID-19.

This clone came up once. The gene calls are TRBV6-1 and TRBJ1-4; tentatively, D is TRBD1 (5 bases). The CDR3 totals 17 residues. V was clipped by 4 bases and J by 8 bases, with 23 bases between them. From germline, CDR1 is MNHNS and CDR2 SASEGT. The CDR3 DNA reads TGTGCCAGCAGTGCGACGCCCGTTTTGGGGCTGGGGGAAAAACTGTTTTTT. It encodes CASSATPVLGLGEKLFF.

This chain joins TRBV11-2 and TRBJ2-1, with TRBD2 matching 8 bases. Trimming took 5 bases from V and 8 from J; bases not matched to a gene: 11. CDR1 is SGHAT, CDR2 FQNNGV, per germline. There are 15 residues in the CDR3. The CDR3 sequence: CASSSPGLEGYEQFF. As DNA, the CDR3 is TGTGCCAGCAGCAGTCCGGGACTAGAGGGCTATGAGCAGTTCTTC.

This chain uses TRBV3-1 (or the pseudogene TRBV3-2) with TRBJ2-7; possible D gene TRBD1, 6 bases. The CDR3 runs 16 residues. Trimming cost V 0 bases and J 0 bases, with 12 bases left between them. The germline V gene encodes CDR1 LGHDT and CDR2 YNNKEL (reference sequence). The CDR3 sequence is CASSQDSRGFSYEQYF. The CDR3, as DNA: TGTGCCAGCAGCCAAGATTCCAGGGGATTCTCCTACGAGCAGTACTTC.

The chain carries TRBV3-1 (or the pseudogene TRBV3-2) and TRBJ1-5; the D gene is possibly TRBD1 (5 bases). V was clipped by 11 bases and J by 1 base, with 9 bases between them. The CDR3 length is 12 residues. Germline CDR1 reads LGHDT; CDR2 reads YNNKEL (reference sequence). CDR3 sequence (DNA): TGTGCCGCAGGGTTCAGCAATCAGCCCCAGCATTTT. The encoded protein is CAAGFSNQPQHF.

On this clone itself: At one end the junction does not follow the germline gene, possibly because of a read error. The gene calls are TRBV28 and TRBJ1-4; D is unclear. The V gene's germline CDR1 is MDHEN and CDR2 SYDVKM. The CDR3 totals 15 residues. The DNA of the CDR3 is TGTGCCAGCAACCCCGGGAGAAGGTCCATGGGAAAAACTGTTTTT. Translation: CASNPGRRSMGKTVF.

The chain couples TRBV28 to TRBJ2-1; tentatively, D is TRBD2 (5 bases). Germline V gene data show CDR1 as MDHEN and CDR2 as SYDVKM. The CDR3 spans 12 residues. Trimming left V 7 bases short and J 6 bases short, with 10 bases between. The CDR3 sequence: CASMGAGNEQFF. CDR3 in DNA: TGTGCCAGCATGGGCGCGGGCAATGAGCAGTTCTTC.

The chain carries TRBV9 and TRBJ2-7; TRBD1 aligns across 10 bases. The junction had 5 bases not matched to a gene; V was cut back by 3 bases and J by 2 bases. This CDR3 has 15 residues. Germline V lookup: CDR1 SGDLS, CDR2 YYNGEE. CDR3: CASSATGQGTYEQYF. The CDR3 coding sequence is TGTGCCAGCAGCGCCACGGGACAGGGGACCTACGAGCAGTACTTC.

This chain uses TRBV28 with TRBJ2-5; 10 bases are shared with TRBD2. This CDR3 is 15 amino acids long. V was pared by 4 bases and J by 3 bases, with 5 bases of the junction left unmatched. From germline, CDR1 is MDHEN and CDR2 SYDVKM. Here the CDR3 DNA reads TGTGCCAGCAGTTCCCGACTAGCGGGCGAAGAGACCCAGTACTTC. This gives the protein CASSSRLAGEETQYF.

J is TRBJ2-1 and V is TRBV7-9, with 8 bases fitting TRBD2. The J segment lost 15 bases and the V segment lost 3 bases, leaving 4 bases of the junction unmatched. The CDR3 extends over 11 amino acids. CDR1 and CDR2 from the germline V gene are SEHNR and FQNEAQ (reference sequence). CDR3 region: CASSFGRETFF. As DNA, the CDR3 is TGTGCCAGCAGCTTCGGGAGGGAAACGTTCTTC.

This clone was seen a single time. For the CDR3, the DNA is TGTGCCAGCAGCCGGGACAGGGCTCAGCCCCAGCATTTT. It is translated as CASSRDRAQPQHF. This rearrangement joins TRBV7-8 to TRBJ1-5; 9 bases match TRBD1. CDR1 is SGHVS, CDR2 FQNEAQ, per germline. J lost 6 bases, V lost 5 bases, and 2 bases had no gene match. This CDR3 is built from 13 residues.

This clone came up many times. This chain uses TRBV7-3 with TRBJ2-2; 8 bases map to TRBD1. The CDR3 is 17 amino acids. V gave up 1 base and J gave up 1 base; unmatched junction bases: 5. CDR1 and CDR2 (germline): SGHTA, FQGTGA. The CDR3 is CASSLIRGQGNTGELFF. For the CDR3, the DNA is TGTGCCAGCAGCTTAATTCGAGGACAGGGGAACACCGGGGAGCTGTTTTTT.

This chain uses TRBV3-1 (or the pseudogene TRBV3-2) with TRBJ2-7; no reliable D call. Trimming removed 2 bases from V and 7 bases from J, with 18 bases in between. The CDR3 spans 15 residues. Germline assignment: CDR1 LGHDT and CDR2 YNNKEL (reference sequence). CDR3 DNA: TGTGCCAGCAGCCAAAGTCGAATTACCGCGCGGGAGCAGTACTTC. The encoded protein is CASSQSRITAREQYF.

The chain combines TRBV23-1 with TRBJ2-5; 13 bases agree with TRBD2. TRBV23-1 qualifies as an ORF whose function is uncertain. V trimming: 3 bases; J trimming: 1 base; junction bases outside the gene matches: 2. The CDR3 spans 16 residues. CDR3 sequence (DNA): TGCGCCAGCAGTCATGGACTAGCGGGGGTCCAAGAGACCCAGTACTTC. Residues: CASSHGLAGVQETQYF.

This clone was counted a few times. The gene calls are TRBV18 and TRBJ1-5; D is unresolved. Germline V gene data show CDR1 as KGHSH and CDR2 as LQKENI. V lost 6 bases and J lost 4, with 7 bases in between. The CDR3 has 12 amino acids. Written as DNA, the CDR3 is TGTGCCAGCTCCGGAGATAATCAGCCCCAGCATTTT. Amino acid sequence: CASSGDNQPQHF.

CDR3 in amino acids: CASTPLGGAAIGTQYF. As DNA, the CDR3 is TGTGCCAGCACTCCTTTGGGGGGGGCGGCCATCGGGACCCAGTACTTC. The genes are TRBV28 and TRBJ2-5; perhaps TRBD2 as D (7 bases). Germline CDR1 is MDHEN and CDR2 is SYDVKM. V lost 7 bases and J lost 7, with 25 bases in between. The CDR3 is made up of 16 amino acids.

This clone came up a few times. The chain employs TRBV24-1 and TRBJ1-2; a possible D gene is TRBD1 (6 bases). The CDR3 covers 14 residues. Germline V gene lookup returns CDR1 KGHDR and CDR2 SFDVKD. Trimming took 6 bases from V and 4 from J, leaving 14 bases between them. The CDR3 sequence: CATSSPGQSYGYTF. The CDR3 DNA sequence: TGTGCCACCAGTTCCCCTGGACAGTCCTATGGCTACACCTTC.

This chain connects TRBV5-1 to TRBJ1-1; D is ambiguous. With 5 bases removed from V and 6 bases from J, the gap between germline ends came to 17 bases. Per the germline V gene, CDR1 is SGHRS and CDR2 is YFSETQ. The CDR3 runs to 14 residues. The CDR3 coding sequence is TGCGCCAGCAGTCCGACGGCAGGCTTCGCTGAAGCTTTCTTT. Amino acid sequence: CASSPTAGFAEAFF.

The rearrangement joins TRBV5-1 to TRBJ1-2, with a weak D call TRBD1 (6 bases). Between the trimmed V and J ends, which lost 0 bases and 8 bases, there was a span of 17 bases. The CDR3 loop spans 15 amino acids. Germline V gene lookup returns CDR1 SGHRS and CDR2 YFSETQ. The CDR3 DNA sequence: TGCGCCAGCAGCTTGGCTGGCAGGGGTCTAGAAGGCTACACCTTC. It yields the protein CASSLAGRGLEGYTF.

This clone was observed a handful of times. The chain employs TRBV29-1 and TRBJ2-1; 10 nucleotides agree with TRBD2. The V segment lost 4 bases and the J segment 3 bases; nucleotides outside the gene matches: 12. The CDR3 loop spans 17 amino acids. Germline loops: CDR1 SQVTM, CDR2 ANQGSEA. CDR3 amino acids: CSVGGPSGSHNYNEQFF. As DNA, the CDR3 is TGCAGCGTTGGGGGGCCTAGCGGGAGCCACAACTACAATGAGCAGTTCTTC.

The sample holds a few counts of this clone. The chain employs TRBV6-5 and TRBJ1-6; 8 bases line up with TRBD1. Germline CDR1 is MNHEY and CDR2 is SVGAGI. The V and J ends lost 5 bases and 11 bases, in that order; junction bases with no gene match: 11. The length of the CDR3 is 15 residues. Here the CDR3 DNA reads TGTGCCAGCAGTAGGGGACCAGGGGGCAGTCCACCCCTCCACTTT. It specifies CASSRGPGGSPPLHF.

The V and J genes are TRBV11-2 and TRBJ2-1, with TRBD1 identical over 10 bases. The CDR3 loop spans 15 amino acids. V lost 5 bases, J lost 1 base, and 2 bases stayed unmatched. The germline V gene encodes CDR1 SGHAT and CDR2 FQNNGV. The CDR3 nucleotides read TGTGCCAGCAGCGGGGGACAGGGGTCCTACAATGAGCAGTTCTTC. It specifies CASSGGQGSYNEQFF.

This sequence joins TRBV2 and TRBJ2-3; 7 bases fit TRBD1. CDR1 and CDR2 (germline): SNHLY, FYNNEI. V lost 4 bases and J lost 3; bases outside the gene matches: 4. The CDR3 has 14 residues. CDR3 DNA: TGTGCCAGCAGTGGACAGGGAGTTACAGATACGCAGTATTTT. As protein: CASSGQGVTDTQYF.